The rows below give T cell receptor beta chains drawn from one sample of a study of cytomegalovirus exposure and HLA in healthy donors. Produced via immunoSEQ multiplex PCR; TCRdb's table is partial and in-frame only. The specimen's table records about 130,000 clones. Sequencing used PBMCs. These receptors all stem from a man aged 18 to 29 in good health and CMV-seronegative. Each CDR3 is given with its conserved first and last residue. Each record gives: J gene, V gene, D gene, CDR3 protein. A D gene is named only where the DNA matches it firmly.

>TRBJ1-1|TRBV15|-
CATSPLGQRTEAFF
>TRBJ2-5|TRBV7-9|TRBD2
CASSTGLAGGPGETQYF
>TRBJ1-1|TRBV5-3|-
CARSAHEFSPAFF
>TRBJ1-2|TRBV5-4|-
CASNPRGTGLYGYTF
>TRBJ2-7|TRBV15|-
CATGLPGSYEQYF
>TRBJ1-2|TRBV6-5|-
CASSYSTGREGGYTF
>TRBJ1-5|TRBV19|TRBD1
CASSPGYRGGQPQHF
>TRBJ1-1|TRBV25-1|-
CASKHTTEAFF
>TRBJ2-3|TRBV5-6|-
CASSFIQGTDTQYF
>TRBJ1-5|TRBV28|TRBD1
CASSSATGGNQPQHF
>TRBJ1-1|TRBV27|TRBD1
CASSLSGQGPMNTEAFF
>TRBJ1-1|TRBV15|TRBD1
CATSRNTGGTEAFF
>TRBJ2-7|TRBV18|TRBD2
CASSPSPGLAGSYEQYF
>TRBJ1-5|TRBV5-1|TRBD1
CASSLGTGVVPQHF
>TRBJ2-6|TRBV5-6|-
CASSLGGLSSGANVLTF
>TRBJ1-2|TRBV5-1|-
CASSGLGYSGESNYGYTF
>TRBJ2-3|TRBV7-9|TRBD2
CASSFPTSGRTDTQYF
>TRBJ2-7|TRBV7-9|-
CASSLRQRPYEQYF
>TRBJ1-1|TRBV28|TRBD1
CASRLGQSNTEAFF
>TRBJ2-3|TRBV2|TRBD1
CATLKTGIFTDTQYF
>TRBJ2-3|TRBV5-1|-
CATSEDGDTQYF
>TRBJ1-6|TRBV19|-
CASSALLGGGPNNSPLHF
>TRBJ2-1|TRBV5-1|TRBD1
CASSLGGRGLWNEQFF
>TRBJ1-2|TRBV5-1|-
CASGPLGSTSDYGYTF
>TRBJ2-7|TRBV18|TRBD2
CASSTLAGEFYEQYF
>TRBJ1-2|TRBV6-1|TRBD1
CASSELRDRGLWGYGYTF
>TRBJ1-2|TRBV4-1|TRBD1
CASRAPGQSYGYTF
>TRBJ2-1|TRBV30|-
CAWSVARSGEQFF
>TRBJ2-1|TRBV9|TRBD2
CASSVAMREGEQFF
>TRBJ1-2|TRBV19|-
CASIPNRQAPLPGGYTF
>TRBJ1-1|TRBV7-9|-
CASSTETANTEAFF
>TRBJ2-5|TRBV29-1|TRBD1
CSVEDGTAQETQYF
>TRBJ2-2|TRBV9|-
CASSVGGGITNTGELFF
>TRBJ2-7|TRBV2|-
CASSESSQGNEQYF
>TRBJ2-3|TRBV27|TRBD2
CASSFGQGGGTDTQYF
>TRBJ2-7|TRBV6-6|TRBD1
CASSHGQGTYEQYF
>TRBJ1-4|TRBV30|-
CAWSRGLYEKLFF
>TRBJ2-3|TRBV11-2|-
CASIPESTDTQYF
>TRBJ1-5|TRBV4-1|TRBD1
CASSQEFRDSYSNQPQHF
>TRBJ1-2|TRBV6-5|TRBD1
CASSTRQGDGYTF
>TRBJ1-6|TRBV6-1|-
CASGVNSPLHF
>TRBJ2-1|TRBV18|-
CASSLLGQGSYNEQFF
>TRBJ1-3|TRBV7-2|TRBD1
CASSFGGIGQGGHTIYF
>TRBJ1-2|TRBV5-1|TRBD1
CASSSRRRGQGFGGYTF
>TRBJ1-5|TRBV18|TRBD1
CASSQTPDRVNQPQHF
>TRBJ1-5|TRBV15|TRBD1
CATSRVGQGVSVSQPQHF
>TRBJ1-5|TRBV6-5|TRBD1
CASSRDRGFNQPQHF
>TRBJ2-1|TRBV7-8|-
CASSFAILQGRLFNEQFF
>TRBJ1-1|TRBV6-5|-
CASSYSRQTEAFF
>TRBJ1-5|TRBV6-1|-
CASSGTGHNQPQHF
>TRBJ1-2|TRBV5-1|TRBD1
CASSLVPGTDGGYTF
>TRBJ2-1|TRBV7-9|TRBD2
CASSLGVAGANEQFF